This T cell receptor (beta chain) is drawn from a study of cytomegalovirus exposure and HLA in healthy donors. Study-level background: Researchers previously reported finding 90 million to 130 million unique TCR beta sequences from around 200 million T cells. General study findings and limits: Sequencing probably produced one cluster of sequence variants that were highly shared. In vitro, a few CMV-associated chains proved specific for CMV antigens.

The PCR contained 60 Vbeta and 13 Jbeta primers. Assay used: immunoSEQ multiplex PCR; TCRdb lists only in-frame clones, some missing. The table has around 130,000 clones, about 8.5% seen once. V was pared by 1 base and J by 1 base, with 7 bases between. The CDR3 consists of 13 residues. CDR1 and CDR2 (germline): SQVTM, ANQGSEA. In this sample, this clone turned up a few times. What it binds is unknown. This chain links TRBV29-1 with TRBJ1-2; maybe TRBD1 (6 bases). What was sequenced was PBMCs. This clonotype was sampled from a man aged 35 to 55 in good health and CMV-seronegative. The chain's CDR3 is CSVEAGDNYGYTF. The CDR3 DNA reads TGCAGCGTTGAAGCAGGGGATAACTATGGCTACACCTTC.